Listed here are 6 T cell receptor beta chains from one sample, sequenced in a study of cytotoxic CD8 clonotypes in ibrutinib-treated CLL. Method: immunoSEQ multiplex PCR; TCRdb's copy keeps in-frame clones and lacks some. The sample has approximately 160,000 clones; 88% are singletons. This sample comprised PBMCs, obtained at disease progression, from a patient treated with ibrutinib. The receptors shown here come from a human donor with chronic lymphocytic leukemia.

The chain couples TRBV5-1 to TRBJ2-2; the match to TRBD2 covers 11 bases. V was clipped by 4 bases and J by 6 bases; unmatched bases: 11. The CDR3 is 17 residues long. CDR1 SGHRS and CDR2 YFSETQ come from the germline V gene. CDR3 bases: TGCGCCAGCAGCCCCCGGGGGACTAGCGGCCGCTCCGGGGAGCTGTTTTTT. Translation: CASSPRGTSGRSGELFF. Full variable domain (rest looked up from reference TRBV5-1 and TRBJ2-2): KAGVTQTPRYLIKTRGQQVTLSCSPISGHRSVSWYQQTPGQGLQFLFEYFSETQRNKGNFPGRFSGRQFSNSRSEMNVSTLELGDSALYLCASSPRGTSGRSGELFFGEGSRLTVL.

The V call is TRBV9, the J call TRBJ1-1, with D unclear. V lost 0 bases and J lost 5, with 11 bases in between. CDR1 is SGDLS, CDR2 YYNGEE, per germline. This CDR3 spans 14 amino acids. Here the CDR3 DNA reads TGTGCCAGCAGCGTAGCGGCCATTTCTACTGAAGCTTTCTTT. Translated: CASSVAAISTEAFF. The variable domain in full, with the rest retrieved from reference TRBV9 and TRBJ1-1, is DSGVTQTPKHLITATGQRVTLRCSPRSGDLSVYWYQQSLDQGLQFLIQYYNGEERAKGNILERFSAQQFPDLHSELNLSSLELGDSALYFCASSVAAISTEAFFGQGTRLTVV.

The chain uses TRBV9 and TRBJ1-1; D is ambiguous. The CDR3 loop spans 14 amino acids. The germline V gene has CDR1 SGDLS and CDR2 YYNGEE. Trimming pared 0 bases from V and 4 bases from J, leaving 10 bases between. The CDR3 DNA is TGTGCCAGCAGCGTAGAGGGTAGGGTCACTGAAGCTTTCTTT. Amino acids: CASSVEGRVTEAFF.

The chain employs TRBV5-1 and TRBJ2-7; 8 bases align to TRBD2. The CDR3 consists of 17 residues. CDR1 is SGHRS, CDR2 YFSETQ, per germline. V shed 2 bases, J shed 1 base, and the junction held 11 bases outside the gene matches. As DNA, the CDR3 is TGCGCCAGCAGCTTCCGGAGAGAAGCGGGAGTTTCCTACGAGCAGTACTTC. This translates into CASSFRREAGVSYEQYF.

V is TRBV30 and J is TRBJ2-3; the match to TRBD2 covers 9 bases. Per the germline V gene, CDR1 is GTSNPN and CDR2 is SVGIG (reference sequence). The CDR3 runs to 15 residues. J gave up 2 bases and V 2 bases, and 5 bases lay outside the gene matches. The CDR3 loop reads CAWSFASGITDTQYF. The DNA for the CDR3 is TGTGCCTGGAGTTTCGCTAGCGGGATCACAGATACGCAGTATTTT.

This clone was observed once. The V gene is TRBV5-1, the J gene TRBJ2-5; maybe TRBD2 (5 bases). Per the germline V gene, CDR1 is SGHRS and CDR2 is YFSETQ. The CDR3 covers 14 residues. Trimming took 3 bases from V and 5 from J, leaving 14 bases between them. The CDR3 reads CASSSGPAGETQYF. The CDR3 region has the DNA TGCGCCAGCAGCTCCGGCCCCGCGGGCGAGACCCAGTACTTC.